These 23 T cell receptor beta chains share one sample of origin, sequenced in a study of siplizumab effects on memory and regulatory T cells. Sequencing was performed with immunoSEQ multiplex PCR; in TCRdb, only in-frame clones are kept and a portion is missing. The sample yields 100,000 or so clones, about 94% seen once. The sequencing input was non-Treg CD4+ T cells sorted from blood. The receptors originated from a human donor in good health.

The chain joins TRBV28 to TRBJ1-2; D uncertain. The CDR3 loop spans 14 amino acids. Germline V gene sequence: CDR1 MDHEN, CDR2 SYDVKM. V gave up 3 bases and J gave up 5 bases, with 13 bases separating them. Here the CDR3 reads CASSLVPQLYGYTF. The CDR3 nucleotides are TGTGCCAGCAGTTTGGTCCCGCAGCTTTATGGCTACACCTTC.

The chain uses TRBV30 and TRBJ1-5; TRBD1 agrees at 8 bases. CDR1 GTSNPN and CDR2 SVGIG come from the germline V gene (reference sequence). The CDR3 spans 15 residues. Trimming took 3 bases from V and 3 from J; bases not matched to a gene: 7. The CDR3 here is CAWSHPDRDNQPQHF. CDR3 DNA sequence: TGTGCCTGGAGCCACCCGGACAGGGACAATCAGCCCCAGCATTTT. The variable domain in full, completed from reference TRBV30 and TRBJ1-5, reads SQTIHQWPATLVQPVGSPLSLECTVEGTSNPNLYWYRQAAGRGLQLLFYSVGIGQISSEVPQNLSASRPQDRQFILSSKKLLLSDSGFYLCAWSHPDRDNQPQHFGDGTRLSIL.

This clone was detected only once. The CDR3, as DNA: TGTGCCAGCAGCGTAGAGGGGGGGCCGACTAACTATGGCTACACCTTC. This gives the protein CASSVEGGPTNYGYTF. The chain is built from TRBV9 and TRBJ1-2; perhaps TRBD1 as D (6 bases). The ends were cut back, 0 bases at V and 0 bases at J, with 12 bases in the middle. Germline loops: CDR1 SGDLS, CDR2 YYNGEE. The CDR3 extends over 16 amino acids.

This clone occurred once. This rearrangement joins TRBV27 to TRBJ2-7, with 7 bases identical to TRBD1. V was clipped by 3 bases and J by 4 bases; unmatched bases: 9. Germline V gene lookup returns CDR1 MNHEY and CDR2 SMNVEV (reference sequence). The CDR3 covers 15 residues. CDR3 in amino acids: CASSFKGTVGYEQYF. CDR3 nucleotide sequence: TGTGCCAGCAGTTTTAAAGGGACAGTGGGATACGAGCAGTACTTC.

J is TRBJ1-4 and V is TRBV28; 8 nucleotides agree with TRBD1. Unmatched junction bases numbered 5, after V lost 4 bases and J lost 10 bases. Germline lookup yields CDR1 MDHEN and CDR2 SYDVKM. The CDR3 totals 13 residues. The DNA for the CDR3 is TGTGCCAGCAGTTCGCCGGGACAGGCAAAACTGTTTTTT. This encodes CASSSPGQAKLFF.

The chain uses TRBV10-3 and TRBJ1-1, with D uncertain. With 0 bases removed from V and 5 bases from J, the gap between germline ends came to 4 bases. CDR3 size: 12 residues. Looked up from germline, CDR1 is ENHRY and CDR2 is SYGVKD. The CDR3 region has the DNA TGTGCCATCAGTGAGTCGTGGACTGAAGCTTTCTTT. This codes for CAISESWTEAFF.

The chain joins TRBV11-1 to TRBJ2-1; D is unclear. The CDR3 loop spans 17 amino acids. Trimming pared 2 bases from V and 0 bases from J, leaving 14 bases between. The germline V gene has CDR1 SGHAT and CDR2 FQDESV (reference sequence). In nucleotides, the CDR3 is TGTGCCAGCAGCTTAATACTTGGCAGCAGCTCCTACAATGAGCAGTTCTTC. It is translated as CASSLILGSSSYNEQFF.

The rearrangement links TRBV18 to TRBJ2-7; TRBD1 matches at 7 bases. This CDR3 region has 15 residues. The V and J ends lost 3 bases and 1 base, in that order; junction bases with no gene match: 6. The V gene's germline CDR1 is KGHSH and CDR2 LQKENI. The CDR3 DNA is TGTGCCAGCTCACCCGACAGGGAAGGGTCCTACGAGCAGTACTTC. It is translated as CASSPDREGSYEQYF.

The gene calls are TRBV11-2 and TRBJ2-7, with D maybe TRBD2 (5 bases). Germline CDR1 is SGHAT and CDR2 is FQNNGV. The CDR3 has 13 residues. The V end lost 3 bases, the J end lost 3 bases, and 9 bases lay between the germline ends. CDR3 DNA sequence: TGTGCCAGCAGCTTTCCTAGCCTCTACGAGCAGTACTTC. Protein product: CASSFPSLYEQYF.

This clone was picked up one time. The chain's CDR3 is CASSYQTGGNQPQHF. The CDR3, as DNA: TGTGCCAGCAGCTACCAGACAGGGGGCAATCAGCCCCAGCATTTT. This chain uses TRBV6-6 with TRBJ1-5; 8 bases are a match to TRBD1. Germline V gene data show CDR1 as MNHNY and CDR2 as SVGAGI (reference sequence). The trim removed 6 bases at V and 2 bases at J, leaving 6 bases unmatched. The CDR3 totals 15 residues.

The chain has TRBV6-4 and TRBJ1-2, with 11 bases matching TRBD1. The length of the CDR3 is 14 residues. The ends lost 5 bases at V and 7 bases at J; junction bases unmatched: 6. Germline V CDR1 and CDR2: MRHNA, SNTAGT. CDR3 residues: CASSPGQGAFGYTF. The CDR3, as DNA: TGTGCCAGCAGTCCCGGACAGGGGGCTTTTGGCTACACCTTC.

V usage is TRBV6-6 and J usage is TRBJ2-7; D possibly matches TRBD1 or TRBD2 (6 bases each). With 0 bases removed from V and 5 bases from J, the gap between germline ends came to 14 bases. The length of the CDR3 is 15 residues. Germline CDR1 reads MNHNY; CDR2 reads SVGAGI (reference sequence). For the CDR3, the DNA is TGTGCCAGCAGTTACTCTTACAGGGAGGTCCACGAGCAGTACTTC. Protein product: CASSYSYREVHEQYF.

The V gene is TRBV7-8, the J gene TRBJ1-2; D remains ambiguous. The V end lost 1 base, the J end lost 3 bases, and 9 bases lay between the germline ends. The CDR3 length is 14 residues. Germline V gene lookup returns CDR1 SGHVS and CDR2 FQNEAQ. As DNA, the CDR3 is TGTGCCAGCAGCTTAGATCGTGCGGACTATGGCTACACCTTC. Its translation: CASSLDRADYGYTF.

The chain has TRBV19 and TRBJ2-5; tentative D call: TRBD1 (6 bases). Germline V gene data show CDR1 as LNHDA and CDR2 as SQIVND (reference sequence). V gave up 5 bases and J gave up 2 bases, with 15 bases separating them. This CDR3 is built from 15 residues. The CDR3 spells CASSSRQTGQETQYF. As DNA, the CDR3 is TGTGCCAGTAGTTCGCGACAGACAGGACAAGAGACCCAGTACTTC.

This clone turned up a few times. The chain has TRBV5-1 and TRBJ2-2, with D unclear. Trimming pared 2 bases from V and 7 bases from J, leaving 12 bases between. This CDR3 is 14 amino acids long. Germline V gives CDR1 SGHRS, CDR2 YFSETQ. The CDR3 here is CASSLTIEVGELFF. In DNA form, the CDR3 reads TGCGCCAGCAGCTTAACGATAGAAGTCGGGGAGCTGTTTTTT.

The chain has TRBV7-9 and TRBJ2-1, with TRBD2 identical over 11 bases. Unmatched junction bases numbered 8, after V lost 5 bases and J lost 8 bases. Germline V lookup: CDR1 SEHNR, CDR2 FQNEAQ (reference sequence). The CDR3 has 15 amino acids. CDR3: CASSALAGGIDEQFF. The CDR3 bases are TGTGCCAGCAGCGCCCTAGCGGGAGGAATAGATGAGCAGTTCTTC.

The V and J genes are TRBV18 and TRBJ2-7; the match to TRBD2 covers 10 bases. The CDR3 is made up of 15 amino acids. From germline, CDR1 is KGHSH and CDR2 LQKENI. Trimming at V came to 3 bases and at J to 3 bases, leaving 5 bases not matched to a gene. The CDR3 loop is CASSPKTSGDYEQYF. DNA of the CDR3: TGTGCCAGCTCACCTAAAACTAGCGGGGACTACGAGCAGTACTTC.

Worth noting for this clone: One junction end does not reproduce the germline sequence, and a read error may be involved. CDR3 DNA sequence: TGTGCCACCAGTAAAAGAAGACTAGCCGGAGGAGATACGCAGTATTTT. Its protein is CATSKRRLAGGDTQYF. The rearrangement links TRBV28 to TRBJ2-3; TRBD2 agrees at 7 bases. The CDR3 runs 16 residues. Germline V lookup: CDR1 MDHEN, CDR2 SYDVKM.

Concerning this clone: The junction does not match germline at one end; this may be a read error. The rearrangement joins TRBV5-1 to TRBJ2-7; the match to TRBD2 covers 7 bases. Germline assignment: CDR1 SGHRS and CDR2 YFSETQ. The CDR3 consists of 10 residues. This CDR3 reads CATSEQAGVF. The CDR3 nucleotides read TGCGCCACCAGCGAGCAGGCGGGGGTTTTC. Based on the CDR3 plus reference TRBV5-1 and TRBJ2-7, the full variable domain is KAGVTQTPRYLIKTRGQQVTLSCSPISGHRSVSWYQQTPGQGLQFLFEYFSETQRNKGNFPGRFSGRQFSNSRSEMNVSTLELGDSALYLCATSEQAGVFGPGTRLTVT.

V gene TRBV7-2 combines with J gene TRBJ2-2; tentative D call: TRBD1 (6 bases). This CDR3 is built from 14 residues. V lost 3 bases and J 3 bases, leaving 8 bases between the germline ends. Per germline, CDR1 SGHTA and CDR2 FQGNSA. CDR3 amino acids: CASSFYRDTGELFF. In DNA form, the CDR3 reads TGTGCCAGCAGCTTCTACAGGGACACCGGGGAGCTGTTTTTT. The full variable domain, completed using reference TRBV7-2 and TRBJ2-2, is GAGVSQSPSNKVTEKGKDVELRCDPISGHTALYWYRQSLGQGLEFLIYFQGNSAPDKSGLPSDRFSAERTGGSVSTLTIQRTQQEDSAVYLCASSFYRDTGELFFGEGSRLTVL.

The rearrangement uses TRBV10-3 and TRBJ1-3, with D uncertain. The CDR3 loop spans 15 amino acids. CDR1 is ENHRY, CDR2 SYGVKD, per germline. Trimming took off 8 bases at V and 4 bases at J, with 18 bases between the two ends. CDR3 residues: CAILATDGFGNTIYF. As DNA, the CDR3 is TGTGCCATCTTAGCGACGGATGGGTTCGGAAACACCATATATTTT.

This chain uses TRBV5-1 with TRBJ2-1; 9 bases agree with TRBD1. V lost 4 bases to trimming and J lost 5 bases; unmatched junction nucleotides: 10. This CDR3 contains 16 residues. Germline loops: CDR1 SGHRS, CDR2 YFSETQ. The CDR3 nucleotides are TGCGCCAGCAGCCGGGGAGGGACAGGGTCCCACAATGAGCAGTTCTTC. Residues: CASSRGGTGSHNEQFF.

This sequence joins TRBV29-1 and TRBJ2-3; 11 positions agree with TRBD2. Trimming removed 4 bases from V and 5 bases from J; junction bases left unmatched: 8. This CDR3 spans 15 amino acids. The germline V gene encodes CDR1 SQVTM and CDR2 ANQGSEA. The CDR3 region has the DNA TGCAGCGTTGGGGTAGCGGGAGGGCGTGGAGATACGCAGTATTTT. Translating gives CSVGVAGGRGDTQYF.